This T cell receptor (beta chain) derives from a study of cytotoxic CD8 clonotypes in ibrutinib-treated CLL. About the research overall: Of the patients, eleven to twelve were relapsed/refractory, about 15 treatment-naive and under 18 IGHV unmutated. Once patients had received a median 12 months of treatment, range 6 to 36, response samples were obtained.

Study results and limitations: Increased clonality at ibrutinib response gave way to a return toward baseline at progression. Clonality at baseline surpassed age-matched healthy donors and tracked circulating CD8+ T-cell counts.

CDR3 length: 14 amino acids. With 0 bases removed from V and 6 bases from J, the gap between germline ends came to 7 bases. Germline assignment: CDR1 SGDLS and CDR2 YYNGEE. This clone was seen just once. Its antigen is unknown. Some clones are missing from TCRdb's copy, which holds only in-frame ones; the method was immunoSEQ multiplex PCR. The repertoire holds approximately 100,000 clones, with 55% to 75% as singletons. The sample in question was PBMCs, obtained after 24 months of ibrutinib treatment. The TCR comes from a human donor with chronic lymphocytic leukemia. The rearrangement joins TRBV9 to TRBJ1-6; TRBD1 might be the D (5 bases). CDR3 in amino acids: CASSVEQGNSPLHF. The CDR3 DNA sequence: TGTGCCAGCAGCGTAGAGCAGGGTAATTCACCCCTCCACTTT.